The 32 T cell receptor beta chains in this list originate from one sample, sequenced in a study of blood T cell repertoires in COVID-19. Repertoires were generated with immunoSEQ multiplex PCR, while TCRdb's copy carries only in-frame clones and drops some. The sample carries under 20,000 clones, roughly nine tenths recorded once. Input material: peripheral blood. The receptors originated from a human donor in a cohort sampled during active COVID-19.

This clone has just one count. The genes are TRBV29-1 and TRBJ2-7; D is possibly TRBD2 (5 bases). CDR3 length equals 13 residues. Trimming pared 8 bases from V and 7 bases from J, leaving 21 bases between. Germline CDR1 reads SQVTM; CDR2 reads ANQGSEA. The CDR3 protein is CSYQPSLMEEQYF. As DNA, the CDR3 is TGCAGCTATCAGCCTAGCTTAATGGAAGAGCAGTACTTC.

The V gene is TRBV5-6, the J gene TRBJ1-3; no clear D gene. From germline, CDR1 is SGHDT and CDR2 YYEEEE. Trimming left V 2 bases short and J 0 bases short, with 3 bases between. This CDR3 has 13 amino acids. This CDR3 reads CASSFVSGNTIYF. CDR3 nucleotide sequence: TGTGCCAGCAGCTTCGTCTCTGGAAACACCATATATTTT.

This sequence joins TRBV28 and TRBJ2-3, with D uncertain. V was trimmed by 6 bases and J by 8 bases, leaving 9 bases between them. The CDR3 is made up of 11 amino acids. Germline values: CDR1 MDHEN, CDR2 SYDVKM. This CDR3 is CASSSASTQYF. CDR3 nucleotide sequence: TGTGCCAGCAGCTCAGCGAGTACGCAGTATTTT. Combining the CDR3 with reference TRBV28 and TRBJ2-3 gives the whole variable domain DVKVTQSSRYLVKRTGEKVFLECVQDMDHENMFWYRQDPGLGLRLIYFSYDVKMKEKGDIPEGYSVSREKKERFSLILESASTNQTSMYLCASSSASTQYFGPGTRLTVL.

This clone was detected once. The chain has TRBV5-1 and TRBJ1-1; 7 nucleotides align to TRBD1. The V segment lost 4 bases and the J segment 1 base; nucleotides outside the gene matches: 4. Germline V CDR1 and CDR2: SGHRS, YFSETQ. The CDR3 length is 14 residues. CDR3 in amino acids: CASSRGQSNTEAFF. Here the CDR3 DNA reads TGCGCCAGCAGCAGGGGACAGTCGAACACTGAAGCTTTCTTT.

The rearrangement joins TRBV10-3 to TRBJ2-1; TRBD1 matches at 10 bases. The CDR3 sequence is 15 residues long. V was clipped by 4 bases and J by 3 bases; unmatched bases: 3. Germline V gene data show CDR1 as ENHRY and CDR2 as SYGVKD. The CDR3 DNA reads TGTGCCATCAGTGGCGGACAGGGGGTCTACAATGAGCAGTTCTTC. This encodes CAISGGQGVYNEQFF.

This rearrangement joins TRBV28 to TRBJ2-2; D perhaps matches TRBD2 (5 bases). Germline V lookup: CDR1 MDHEN, CDR2 SYDVKM. The germline V and J ends were trimmed by 2 bases and 4 bases, with 11 bases remaining between them. CDR3 length equals 15 residues. CDR3 bases: TGTGCCAGCAGTTTAAGGTCCACTAGCACCGGGGAGCTGTTTTTT. This translates into CASSLRSTSTGELFF.

V gene TRBV5-1 combines with J gene TRBJ1-5, with 8 positions matching TRBD1. CDR3 size: 15 residues. Looked up from germline, CDR1 is SGHRS and CDR2 is YFSETQ. With 3 bases clipped from V and 0 bases from J, the junction kept 2 bases outside the gene matches. The CDR3 sequence is CASSWTGSSNQPQHF. The CDR3 coding sequence is TGCGCCAGCAGCTGGACAGGGAGTAGCAATCAGCCCCAGCATTTT.

This rearrangement joins TRBV6-5 to TRBJ1-2; TRBD1 is a possible D gene (6 bases). There are 13 residues in the CDR3. The V gene lost 6 bases and the J gene lost 8 bases, with 16 bases spanning the gap. Germline CDR1 MNHEY, CDR2 SVGAGI. CDR3 amino acids: CASSTDRITGYTF. The CDR3 DNA is TGTGCCAGCAGCACGGACAGAATAACAGGCTACACCTTC.

V and J are TRBV9 and TRBJ2-2; 12 positions agree with TRBD1. The junction had 8 bases not matched to a gene; V was cut back by 1 base and J by 4 bases. The germline CDR1 and CDR2 sequences are SGDLS and YYNGEE. This CDR3 spans 18 amino acids. In DNA form, the CDR3 reads TGTGCCAGCAGCGTAAGGGGGGACAGGGGGCCGGCCACCGGGGAGCTGTTTTTT. It translates to CASSVRGDRGPATGELFF. Full variable domain (remainder filled in from reference TRBV9 and TRBJ2-2): DSGVTQTPKHLITATGQRVTLRCSPRSGDLSVYWYQQSLDQGLQFLIQYYNGEERAKGNILERFSAQQFPDLHSELNLSSLELGDSALYFCASSVRGDRGPATGELFFGEGSRLTVL.

This clone was detected a few times. V and J are TRBV6-2 or TRBV6-3 and TRBJ2-1; 7 bases match TRBD2. The CDR3 covers 13 residues. The V gene end was trimmed by 4 bases and the J gene end by 6 bases; junction bases not matched to a gene: 3. Germline lookup yields CDR1 MNHEY and CDR2 SVGEGT. CDR3 DNA: TGTGCCAGCAGTTCGCGGGAGCGCAATGAGCAGTTCTTC. Protein: CASSSRERNEQFF.

The genes are TRBV5-5 and TRBJ1-1; maybe TRBD1 (5 bases). Germline lookup yields CDR1 SGHKS and CDR2 YYEKEE (reference sequence). The CDR3 is 13 amino acids. Trimming cost V 2 bases and J 0 bases, with 5 bases left between them. Here the CDR3 reads CASSLGVNTEAFF. CDR3 sequence (DNA): TGTGCCAGCAGCTTAGGGGTGAACACTGAAGCTTTCTTT.

The chain combines TRBV24-1 with TRBJ1-2; 7 nucleotides align to TRBD1. The CDR3 extends over 14 amino acids. Per the germline V gene, CDR1 is KGHDR and CDR2 is SFDVKD. The V segment lost 7 bases and the J segment 1 base; nucleotides outside the gene matches: 5. The CDR3 coding sequence is TGTGCCACCAGCCAGACAGGGCTTAACTATGGCTACACCTTC. This gives the protein CATSQTGLNYGYTF.

The sample holds a few counts of this clone. This chain connects TRBV4-1 to TRBJ1-5; maybe TRBD1 (6 bases). Trimming took 0 bases from V and 0 from J, leaving 15 bases between them. Germline V CDR1 and CDR2: MGHRA, YSYEKL. The CDR3 consists of 18 residues. The CDR3 DNA follows: TGCGCCAGCAGCCAAGATATGGCGGGGGCTTATAGCAATCAGCCCCAGCATTTT. Translated, it gives CASSQDMAGAYSNQPQHF.

This chain uses TRBV6-5 with TRBJ2-5; possibly TRBD2 for D (6 bases). CDR3 length: 15 amino acids. The V gene's germline CDR1 is MNHEY and CDR2 SVGAGI. V lost 8 bases and J 4 bases, leaving 20 bases between the germline ends. The CDR3 DNA reads TGTGCCAGCCTGGGGCGAGATGGGGGGAGAGAGACCCAGTACTTC. The encoded protein is CASLGRDGGRETQYF.

The sample holds one count of this clone. The chain is built from TRBV28 and TRBJ2-3, with D perhaps matching TRBD2 (6 bases). This CDR3 contains 15 residues. The germline V gene encodes CDR1 MDHEN and CDR2 SYDVKM. V was shortened by 7 bases and J by 6 bases, with 20 bases between the two germline ends. The DNA for the CDR3 is TGTGCCAGCACCACCCCTGGCGGGACGGGGGATACGCAGTATTTT. Its translation: CASTTPGGTGDTQYF.

The V gene is TRBV27, the J gene TRBJ2-3; the match to TRBD2 covers 8 bases. With 3 bases clipped from V and 2 bases from J, the junction kept 7 bases outside the gene matches. The CDR3 loop spans 16 amino acids. Germline V gives CDR1 MNHEY, CDR2 SMNVEV (reference sequence). The CDR3 coding sequence is TGTGCCAGCAGTTTGAGGGCGGGAGGTGTCACAGATACGCAGTATTTT. Protein: CASSLRAGGVTDTQYF.

A few counts support this clone. This rearrangement joins TRBV7-9 to TRBJ1-1, with 7 bases fitting TRBD1. V was clipped by 5 bases and J by 4 bases; unmatched bases: 10. The CDR3 runs to 15 residues. Per germline, CDR1 SEHNR and CDR2 FQNEAQ (reference sequence). CDR3 nucleotides: TGTGCCAGCAGCCCACCGACAGGGTTAGGCACTGAAGCTTTCTTT. It encodes CASSPPTGLGTEAFF. Full variable domain (rest looked up from reference TRBV7-9 and TRBJ1-1): DTGVSQNPRHKITKRGQNVTFRCDPISEHNRLYWYRQTLGQGPEFLTYFQNEAQLEKSRLLSDRFSAERPKGSFSTLEIQRTEQGDSAMYLCASSPPTGLGTEAFFGQGTRLTVV.

A single count supports this clone. The chain joins TRBV6-5 to TRBJ1-1; perhaps TRBD1 as D (5 bases). This CDR3 comprises 13 residues. The V end was cut by 8 bases, the J end by 4 bases, with 14 bases between. The V gene's germline CDR1 is MNHEY and CDR2 SVGAGI. CDR3 sequence: CASPITGSTEAFF. The CDR3 DNA reads TGTGCCAGCCCAATTACAGGATCCACTGAAGCTTTCTTT.

The chain recombines TRBV4-1 with TRBJ1-6; 7 nucleotides align to TRBD1. The germline CDR1 and CDR2 sequences are MGHRA and YSYEKL. The V gene end was trimmed by 3 bases and the J gene end by 2 bases; junction bases not matched to a gene: 4. This CDR3 spans 16 amino acids. The CDR3 sequence is CASSQGDRTYNSPLHF. CDR3 in DNA: TGCGCCAGCAGCCAGGGGGACAGAACCTATAATTCACCCCTCCACTTT.

The genes are TRBV28 and TRBJ1-3; possibly TRBD1 for D (6 bases). V was trimmed by 1 base and J by 4 bases, leaving 11 bases between them. The CDR3 has 15 residues. Germline CDR1 is MDHEN and CDR2 is SYDVKM. The CDR3 nucleotides are TGTGCCAGCAGTTTATCCACAGGGTTCGGAAACACCATATATTTT. It is translated as CASSLSTGFGNTIYF.

The chain employs TRBV5-6 and TRBJ1-1; 7 positions agree with TRBD1. CDR1 is SGHDT, CDR2 YYEEEE, per germline. The V gene end was trimmed by 2 bases and the J gene end by 6 bases; junction bases not matched to a gene: 4. CDR3 length: 13 amino acids. The CDR3 is CASSLGDRAEAFF. In DNA form, the CDR3 reads TGTGCCAGCAGCTTAGGAGACAGGGCTGAAGCTTTCTTT.

The V call is TRBV6-5, the J call TRBJ2-7; possibly TRBD2 for D (6 bases). V was clipped by 7 bases and J by 7 bases, with 17 bases between them. This CDR3 spans 13 amino acids. Germline V lookup: CDR1 MNHEY, CDR2 SVGAGI. The CDR3 reads CASILALPKEQYF. CDR3 nucleotides: TGTGCCAGCATCCTAGCGCTGCCTAAGGAGCAGTACTTC.

The chain carries TRBV28 and TRBJ2-7; a possible D gene is TRBD1 (5 bases). CDR1 is MDHEN and CDR2 is SYDVKM in the germline V gene. The germline V and J ends were trimmed by 4 bases and 1 base, with 17 bases remaining between them. The CDR3 runs to 16 residues. CDR3: CASSSSQAGISYEQYF. The CDR3, as DNA: TGTGCCAGCAGTTCCTCCCAGGCAGGGATTTCCTACGAGCAGTACTTC.

J is TRBJ1-1 and V is TRBV7-2; 9 bases are shared with TRBD1. CDR3 size: 15 residues. The V gene end was trimmed by 4 bases and the J gene end by 5 bases; junction bases not matched to a gene: 8. Germline values: CDR1 SGHTA, CDR2 FQGNSA. The CDR3 region is CASSSQGAGSTEAFF. DNA for the CDR3: TGTGCCAGCAGCTCACAGGGGGCTGGGAGTACTGAAGCTTTCTTT.

V usage is TRBV9 and J usage is TRBJ1-4; 8 bases line up with TRBD1. The CDR3 runs to 15 residues. The V and J ends lost 4 bases and 8 bases, in that order; junction bases with no gene match: 10. The germline V gene has CDR1 SGDLS and CDR2 YYNGEE. The CDR3 DNA reads TGTGCCAGCAGCTCTTCGACAGGGGCAGGGGAAAAACTGTTTTTT. Its protein product is CASSSSTGAGEKLFF. Drawing the rest from reference TRBV9 and TRBJ1-4, the complete variable domain is DSGVTQTPKHLITATGQRVTLRCSPRSGDLSVYWYQQSLDQGLQFLIQYYNGEERAKGNILERFSAQQFPDLHSELNLSSLELGDSALYFCASSSSTGAGEKLFFGSGTQLSVL.

The rearrangement links TRBV7-9 to TRBJ2-2; TRBD1 agrees at 9 bases. The V gene end was trimmed by 5 bases and the J gene end by 7 bases; junction bases not matched to a gene: 5. Germline V lookup: CDR1 SEHNR, CDR2 FQNEAQ (reference sequence). There are 14 residues in the CDR3. The chain's CDR3 is CASSTWTGDGELFF. The CDR3 nucleotides read TGTGCCAGCAGCACATGGACAGGGGACGGGGAGCTGTTTTTT.

In its sample, this clone was seen a few times. The rearrangement joins TRBV3-1 (or the pseudogene TRBV3-2) to TRBJ2-7; no reliable D call. The length of the CDR3 is 16 residues. Trimming left V 0 bases short and J 2 bases short, with 14 bases between. CDR1 is LGHDT, CDR2 YNNKEL, per germline (reference sequence). CDR3 in amino acids: CASSQDAFGPTYEQYF. In DNA form, the CDR3 reads TGTGCCAGCAGCCAAGACGCTTTTGGGCCTACCTACGAGCAGTACTTC.

This clone was detected once. The chain employs TRBV28 and TRBJ1-5, with a tentative D call TRBD1 (5 bases). Germline lookup yields CDR1 MDHEN and CDR2 SYDVKM. This CDR3 region has 16 residues. Trimming left V 4 bases short and J 2 bases short, with 15 bases between. For the CDR3, the DNA is TGTGCCAGCAGTTCACAACTTAAGACAGGCAATCAGCCCCAGCATTTT. Its translation: CASSSQLKTGNQPQHF.

The chain recombines TRBV6-1 with TRBJ1-1; 9 bases are a match to TRBD1. CDR3 length: 14 amino acids. The germline CDR1 and CDR2 sequences are MNHNS and SASEGT. Trimming at V came to 3 bases and at J to 6 bases, leaving 5 bases not matched to a gene. This chain's CDR3 is CASSDRQGGAEAFF. The CDR3 nucleotides read TGTGCCAGCAGTGATCGACAGGGGGGCGCTGAAGCTTTCTTT.

This clone was seen just once. The chain carries TRBV18 and TRBJ1-6; 7 bases line up with TRBD1. Germline CDR1 KGHSH, CDR2 LQKENI. CDR3 length: 12 amino acids. J lost 16 bases, V lost 0 bases, and 3 bases had no gene match. The CDR3 DNA is TGTGCCAGCTCACCACCGGACAGGCGGCTCCACTTT. Translation gives CASSPPDRRLHF. Using reference TRBV18 and TRBJ1-6 for the parts outside the CDR3, the full variable domain is NAGVMQNPRHLVRRRGQEARLRCSPMKGHSHVYWYRQLPEEGLKFMVYLQKENIIDESGMPKERFSAEFPKEGPSILRIQQVVRGDSAAYFCASSPPDRRLHFGNGTRLTVT.

V is TRBV9 and J is TRBJ2-2, with D perhaps matching TRBD1 (5 bases). CDR1 is SGDLS, CDR2 YYNGEE, per germline. The CDR3 runs to 13 residues. Trimming cost V 3 bases and J 4 bases, with 7 bases left between them. The CDR3 sequence is CASSAQGTGELFF. As DNA, the CDR3 is TGTGCCAGCAGCGCCCAGGGCACCGGGGAGCTGTTTTTT.

This chain joins TRBV18 and TRBJ2-2; TRBD1 aligns across 12 bases. Per the germline V gene, CDR1 is KGHSH and CDR2 is LQKENI. The CDR3 spans 15 residues. Trimming cost V 6 bases and J 3 bases; bases outside gene matches: 2. CDR3 loop: CASSGDRGHTGELFF. The CDR3, as DNA: TGTGCCAGCTCCGGGGACAGGGGGCACACCGGGGAGCTGTTTTTT.